This TCR beta chain appears in the sequencing data of a study of blood T cell repertoires in COVID-19. V was clipped by 3 bases and J by 6 bases, with 12 bases between them. The CDR3 extends over 14 amino acids. The germline CDR1 and CDR2 sequences are MDHEN and SYDVKM. Sequencing was performed with immunoSEQ multiplex PCR; in TCRdb, only in-frame clones are kept and a portion is missing. The sample lists 30,000 to 40,000 clones; less than 80% were seen once. The specimen was peripheral blood. This chain joins TRBV28 and TRBJ1-5; TRBD1 is a possible D gene (6 bases). This TCR derives from a man aged 70-80 years with COVID-19, enrolled during active disease. In DNA, the CDR3 is TGTGCCAGCAGTTTGGGTGGGGGCGTTCAGCCCCAGCATTTT. Translation gives CASSLGGGVQPQHF.